There are many counts of the clone carrying this T cell receptor beta chain. The antigen is unknown. Bulk TCR libraries were made with methods that had been previously described and with listed TCR primers. TCRdb processed the PCR reads anew with MiXCR; each CDR3 protein has one entry. Of about 640,000 distinct CDR3 sequences listed, 20% are singletons. This CDR3 has 14 residues. V lost 2 bases and J 3 bases, leaving 10 bases between the germline ends. Germline V CDR1 and CDR2: MNHEY, SVGEGT. These data are taken from a study of molecular identifiers for immune sequencing clone quantification. Study results and limitations: Clone sizes that are highly expanded could be underestimated when identical TCR molecules share a barcode.

As CD8+CD4-CCR7+CD45RA+ cells, naive CD8 T cells were sorted. The material sequenced was naive CD8+ T cells from blood, with Jurkat cell RNA spiked in. The subset was: FACS-sorted CD8+CD4-CCR7+CD45RA+ naive T cells. This sequence originates from a human donor in good health. Some libraries in this study had Jurkat cell RNA spiked in. The genes are TRBV6-2 or TRBV6-3 and TRBJ1-1, with D tentatively TRBD1 (5 bases). This CDR3 is CASSYVQGYTEAFF. Here the CDR3 DNA reads TGTGCCAGCAGTTACGTGCAGGGTTACACTGAAGCTTTCTTT.